This T cell receptor beta chain was profiled in a study of T cell responses to AZD1222 COVID-19 vaccine. Libraries were prepared by immunoSEQ multiplex PCR; TCRdb keeps only in-frame clonotypes and omits some of them. The data contain about 140,000 clones, 85% to 95% of them singletons. V dropped 6 bases and J dropped 3; count of bases not matched to a gene: 3. This CDR3 contains 13 residues. Germline V gene lookup returns CDR1 MNHEY and CDR2 SVGAGI. To note about this clone: The antigen remains undetermined.

The study, taken as a whole, reports: The donors showed a predominance of white British ancestry and of females, with possible underestimation of clonal diversity.

The specimen was peripheral blood, collected after recovery from COVID-19. The J gene is TRBJ2-7, the V gene TRBV6-5; 9 bases line up with TRBD1. This clonotype was sampled from an adult who had recovered from COVID-19. The CDR3 region is CASRDRGVYEQYF. CDR3 sequence (DNA): TGTGCCAGCAGGGACAGGGGCGTCTACGAGCAGTACTTC.